The entry below describes one T cell receptor beta chain. Its antigen remains unidentified. This sample stems from a study of monozygotic twins with inflammatory bowel disease. General study results and limits: The study supported no single strong signal or clonotype linked to IBD. Perhaps reflecting limited power, concordant and discordant twins did not differ in repertoire similarity.

TCRdb processed the 5' RACE reads again and assigns one entry to each CDR3 protein, with no DNA. The listing records 310,000 or so distinct CDR3 sequences. This CDR3 region has 16 residues. The V gene's germline CDR1 is MNHEY and CDR2 SVGEGT. Whole blood, unsorted for T cells, was the source of total RNA. The chain has TRBV6-2 or TRBV6-3 and TRBJ1-2; as DNA is missing, the TRBD1 call by TCRdb cannot be tested. The sequenced material came from blood. This receptor was obtained from a human donor with ulcerative colitis or Crohn's disease, or a healthy co-twin of an affected twin (not recorded which). The CDR3 loop reads CAMKRPPGQGVNGYTF.